Listed below are T cell receptor beta chains from one sample, sequenced in a study of Tregs in tolerant kidney transplant recipients. TCRdb's copy holds only in-frame clones and misses some; the assay was immunoSEQ multiplex PCR. The sample includes tens of thousands of clones, around 84% seen only once; the top ten take about 4.6%. The specimen was CD4+ T cells from blood. The receptor source for this set is a human donor in good health. Both conserved end residues are part of each CDR3. The D gene is left open where the match is weak. A clone size is listed for some rows: how often the clone was seen (once, few, many), or a class if it is expanded.

V	size	D	J	CDR3	DNA
TRBV7-2	NA	NA	TRBJ2-2	CASSPVGTTGELFF	TGTGCCAGCAGTCCGGTGGGTACTACCGGGGAGCTGTTTTTT
TRBV29-1	NA	TRBD1	TRBJ1-4	CSVAAQGNEKLFF	TGCAGCGTTGCGGCACAGGGGAATGAAAAACTGTTTTTT
TRBV6-6	NA	NA	TRBJ2-1	CASSYSFGGQNEQFF	TGTGCCAGCAGTTACTCTTTCGGGGGGCAAAATGAGCAGTTCTTC
TRBV11-2	NA	TRBD1	TRBJ2-4	CASSSGQWNIQYF	TGTGCCAGCAGCTCGGGACAGTGGAACATTCAGTACTTC
TRBV7-7	NA	TRBD2	TRBJ2-5	CASSLATSGMRETQYF	TGTGCCAGCAGCTTAGCTACTAGCGGGATGAGAGAGACCCAGTACTTC
TRBV4-2	NA	NA	TRBJ2-3	CASSGSGYTDTQYF	TGTGCCAGCAGCGGGAGCGGATACACAGATACGCAGTATTTT
TRBV30	NA	NA	TRBJ2-2	CAWSQTRAGELFF	TGTGCCTGGAGTCAGACTAGAGCCGGGGAGCTGTTTTTT
TRBV10-3	NA	TRBD1	TRBJ1-2	CAIAHPTGLNYGYTF	TGTGCCATCGCCCACCCGACAGGGCTTAACTATGGCTACACCTTC
TRBV6-4	NA	TRBD1	TRBJ1-2	CASNRDRGFGGYTF	TGTGCCAGCAACCGGGACAGGGGATTTGGAGGCTACACCTTC
TRBV7-6	NA	NA	TRBJ2-7	CASSSSRQGEQYF	TGTGCCAGCAGCTCCTCGAGGCAGGGCGAGCAGTACTTC
TRBV5-6	NA	NA	TRBJ1-1	CASSFERTEAFF	TGTGCCAGCAGCTTCGAAAGAACTGAAGCTTTCTTT
TRBV6-5	NA	NA	TRBJ2-7	CASSRGGEQYF	TGTGCCAGCAGTCGAGGGGGCGAGCAGTACTTC
TRBV27	NA	NA	TRBJ1-5	CASSLSGTRSQPQHF	TGTGCCAGCAGTTTATCCGGGACGCGAAGCCAGCCCCAGCATTTT
TRBV15	NA	NA	TRBJ1-1	CATGRGGPNTEAFF	TGTGCCACGGGACGTGGGGGACCGAACACTGAAGCTTTCTTT
TRBV5-1	NA	NA	TRBJ2-2	CASSLVEGTGELFF	TGCGCCAGCAGCTTGGTAGAGGGCACCGGGGAGCTGTTTTTT
TRBV7-9	NA	TRBD1	TRBJ2-7	CASSSKQGDEQYF	TGTGCCAGCAGCTCTAAACAGGGGGACGAGCAGTACTTC
TRBV2	NA	TRBD2	TRBJ2-2	CASRGGLAVVTGELFF	TGTGCCAGCAGAGGGGGACTAGCGGTAGTCACCGGGGAGCTGTTTTTT
TRBV19	once	TRBD2	TRBJ2-2	CASSLRAPGLAANTGELFF	TGTGCCAGTAGCCTCCGAGCCCCGGGACTAGCGGCGAACACCGGGGAGCTGTTTTTT
TRBV7-3	NA	NA	TRBJ2-2	CASSPRGLSNTGELFF	TGTGCCAGCAGCCCCAGGGGACTGTCGAACACCGGGGAGCTGTTTTTT
TRBV7-3	NA	NA	TRBJ2-7	CASSLGGTYEQYF	TGTGCCAGCAGCTTGGGGGGAACCTACGAGCAGTACTTC
TRBV7-2	NA	NA	TRBJ2-3	CASSFRDFRVSQYF	TGTGCCAGCAGCTTTAGGGACTTTCGGGTGTCGCAGTATTTT
TRBV7-3	once	NA	TRBJ1-1	CASSRSHGGDEAFF	TGTGCCAGCAGCCGATCTCACGGGGGCGATGAAGCTTTCTTT
TRBV7-9	once	TRBD1	TRBJ2-3	CASSRLLGQGADTQYF	TGTGCCAGCAGCCGATTGTTAGGACAGGGGGCAGATACGCAGTATTTT
TRBV5-4	NA	NA	TRBJ1-2	CASSQRVTYGYTF	TGTGCCAGCAGCCAGCGGGTGACCTATGGCTACACCTTC
TRBV5-1	NA	NA	TRBJ1-2	CASSLFGGFYGYTF	TGCGCCAGCAGCTTGTTCGGCGGATTCTATGGCTACACCTTC
TRBV4-1	NA	NA	TRBJ2-5	CASSQELGAAYQETQYF	TGCGCCAGCAGCCAAGAGTTAGGGGCAGCGTACCAAGAGACCCAGTACTTC
TRBV6-6	once	TRBD1	TRBJ1-4	CASSYGDRRNEKLFF	TGTGCCAGCAGTTACGGGGACAGGAGAAATGAAAAACTGTTTTTT
TRBV9	NA	NA	TRBJ1-2	CASSPVTKGYGYTF	TGTGCCAGCAGCCCGGTAACAAAAGGCTATGGCTACACCTTC
TRBV2	NA	TRBD1	TRBJ1-6	CASNDRENSPLHF	TGTGCCAGCAACGACAGGGAAAATTCACCCCTCCACTTT
TRBV9	NA	NA	TRBJ2-5	CASSPEDVTGTQYF	TGTGCCAGCAGCCCAGAGGATGTTACGGGGACCCAGTACTTC
TRBV7-2	medium-sized	NA	TRBJ1-5	CASSLSPGVAQPQHF	TGTGCCAGCAGCTTATCACCCGGGGTGGCTCAGCCCCAGCATTTT
TRBV5-4	NA	NA	TRBJ1-6	CALRRAEINSPLHF	TGTGCCCTTCGGCGTGCGGAAATTAATTCACCCCTCCACTTT
TRBV7-3	NA	TRBD1	TRBJ2-1	CASSLLPRDSEQVEQFF	TGTGCCAGCAGCTTACTCCCCCGGGACAGTGAACAGGTTGAGCAGTTCTTC
TRBV5-1	NA	NA	TRBJ2-5	CASSLGSRQETQYF	TGCGCCAGCAGCTTAGGGAGCCGGCAAGAGACCCAGTACTTC
TRBV2	NA	TRBD1	TRBJ2-5	CASSEYRGIQETQYF	TGTGCCAGCAGCGAATACAGGGGGATTCAAGAGACCCAGTACTTC
TRBV11-3	NA	TRBD1	TRBJ1-1	CASSPAPGQGVRTFF	TGTGCCAGCAGCCCCGCACCGGGACAGGGGGTGAGAACTTTCTTT
TRBV27	NA	NA	TRBJ1-2	CASSRINRVEAGYTF	TGTGCCAGCAGCCGGATCAACAGGGTAGAGGCTGGCTACACCTTC
TRBV10-3	NA	TRBD2	TRBJ2-5	CAISGWDGTSGDQETQYF	TGTGCCATCAGTGGATGGGACGGGACTAGCGGGGATCAAGAGACCCAGTACTTC